This record looks at one TCR beta chain sequence and its context. This clonotype came up a few times. Its antigen specificity is not known. Base qualities are not recorded, but no much larger clone differs from it by a single base. The CDR3 spans 13 residues, from the cysteine through the phenylalanine. Just CDR3 DNA is preserved here, 39 bases in frame from base 1. At the junction V is shortened by 6 bases and J by 0 bases, with 9 bases in between. CDR1 and CDR2 (SQVTM, ANQGSEA) derive from the germline V gene. The data stem from a study of T-cell reconstitution after alpha-beta-depleted transplantation in children (dated by TCRdb to about 2016). For the study in its entirety: Using TCR repertoire profiling, the study quantitatively followed how T-cell immune reconstitution unfolded in children after TCRalphabeta/CD19-depleted allogeneic hematopoietic cell transplantation.

What this sample's treatment or condition label stands for: allogeneic hematopoietic cell transplantation with graft depleted of TCRalphabeta T cells and CD19 B cells. Transplant recipients were children who received TCRalphabeta/CD19-depleted allogeneic hematopoietic cell grafts. Libraries came from PCR. The instrument given in TCRdb is Illumina HiSeq 2500. Molecular barcoding was employed in the preparation of TCR libraries, with unique molecular identifiers being used to normalize TCRbeta repertoire quantification. TCRdb handled the public reads itself, with Q25 trimming in fastp and clone calling in MiXCR, and kept productive beta chains. Each record represents a unique CDR3 protein, reported with the most common genes and DNA among its rows. This sample comprises some 830,000 distinct CDR3 sequences, approximately 15% of them detected only once. The ten largest clones add up to approximately 5% of the sample.

Broader findings and caveats from the paper: Hyperexpanded clone frequencies declined over subsequent months; after one year, T-cell counts and TCRbeta diversity were mostly attributed to newly produced T cells. The apparently early alphabetaT-cell count recovery about two months after transplant was reportedly dependent on only several hundred rapidly expanded clones derived from non-depleted graft cells. In some patients, high TCRbeta diversity at day 60 was attributed to recipient T cells and intrathymic progenitors that had survived conditioning.

The sample in question was PBMCs, mostly from graft donor cells, obtained 360 days after TCRalphabeta/CD19-depleted stem cell transplant. This sequence originates from a male patient younger than 18 who had a stem cell transplant for acute lymphoblastic leukemia, so the T cells may come from the graft donor. Rearrangement joined TRBV29-1 to TRBJ1-5; there is no confident call for the D gene. This receptor has the CDR3 CSVAEDSNQPQHF. The DNA sequence reads TGCAGCGTAGCTGAAGATAGCAATCAGCCCCAGCATTTT.